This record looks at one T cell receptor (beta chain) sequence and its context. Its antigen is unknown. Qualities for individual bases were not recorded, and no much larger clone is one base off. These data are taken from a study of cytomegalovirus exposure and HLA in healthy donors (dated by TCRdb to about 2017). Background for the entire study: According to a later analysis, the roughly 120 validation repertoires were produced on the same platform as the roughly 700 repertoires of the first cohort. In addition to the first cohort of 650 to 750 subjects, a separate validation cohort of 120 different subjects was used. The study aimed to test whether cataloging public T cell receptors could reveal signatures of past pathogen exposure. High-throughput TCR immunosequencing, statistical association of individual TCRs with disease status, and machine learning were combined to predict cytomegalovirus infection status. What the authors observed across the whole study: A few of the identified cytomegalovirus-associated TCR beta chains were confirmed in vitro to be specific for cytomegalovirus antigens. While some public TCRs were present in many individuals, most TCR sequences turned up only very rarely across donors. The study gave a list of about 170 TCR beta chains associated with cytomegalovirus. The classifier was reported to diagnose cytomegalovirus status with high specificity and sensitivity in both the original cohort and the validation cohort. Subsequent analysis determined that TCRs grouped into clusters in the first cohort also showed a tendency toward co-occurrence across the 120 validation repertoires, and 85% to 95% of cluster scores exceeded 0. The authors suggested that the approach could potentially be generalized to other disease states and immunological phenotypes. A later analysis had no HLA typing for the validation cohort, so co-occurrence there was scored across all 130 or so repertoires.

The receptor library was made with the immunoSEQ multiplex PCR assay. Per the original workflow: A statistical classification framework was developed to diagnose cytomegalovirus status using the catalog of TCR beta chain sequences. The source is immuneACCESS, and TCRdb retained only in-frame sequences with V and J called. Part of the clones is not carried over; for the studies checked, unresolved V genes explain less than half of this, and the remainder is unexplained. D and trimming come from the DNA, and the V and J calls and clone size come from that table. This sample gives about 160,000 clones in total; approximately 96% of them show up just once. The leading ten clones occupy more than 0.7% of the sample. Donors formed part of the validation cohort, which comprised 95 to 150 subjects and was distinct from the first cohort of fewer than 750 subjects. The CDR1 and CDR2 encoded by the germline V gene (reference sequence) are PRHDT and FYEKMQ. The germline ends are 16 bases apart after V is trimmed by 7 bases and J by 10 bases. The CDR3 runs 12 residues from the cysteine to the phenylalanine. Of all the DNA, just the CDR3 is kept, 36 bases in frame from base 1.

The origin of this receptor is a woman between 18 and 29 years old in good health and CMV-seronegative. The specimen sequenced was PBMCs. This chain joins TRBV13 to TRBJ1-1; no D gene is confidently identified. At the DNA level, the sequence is TGTGCCAGCACCAATAGCATTTCGGGAGCTTTCTTT. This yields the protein CASTNSISGAFF.